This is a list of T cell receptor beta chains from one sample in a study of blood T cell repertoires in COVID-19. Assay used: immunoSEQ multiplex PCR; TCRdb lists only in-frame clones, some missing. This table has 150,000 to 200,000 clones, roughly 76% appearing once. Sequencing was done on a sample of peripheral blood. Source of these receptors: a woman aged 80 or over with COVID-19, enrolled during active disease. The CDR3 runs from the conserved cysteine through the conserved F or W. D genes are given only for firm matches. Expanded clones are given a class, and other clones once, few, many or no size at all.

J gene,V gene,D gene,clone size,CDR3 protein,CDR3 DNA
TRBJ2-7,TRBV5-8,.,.,CASSRGHSSSYEQYF,TGTGCCAGCAGCCGGGGACACTCGAGCTCCTACGAGCAGTACTTC
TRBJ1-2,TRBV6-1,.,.,CASSDRNYGYTF,TGTGCCAGCAGTGACAGGAACTATGGCTACACCTTC
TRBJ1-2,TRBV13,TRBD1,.,CASSLGHRGRDGYTF,TGTGCCAGCAGCTTAGGCCACAGGGGGCGGGATGGCTACACCTTC
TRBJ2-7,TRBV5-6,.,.,CASSFRVKGIEQYF,TGTGCCAGCAGCTTCAGGGTTAAGGGCATCGAGCAGTACTTC
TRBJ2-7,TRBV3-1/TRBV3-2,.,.,CASSQDRYSYEQYF,TGTGCCAGCAGCCAAGACAGATACTCCTACGAGCAGTACTTC
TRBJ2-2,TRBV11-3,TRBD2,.,CASSLGAGVGAGELFF,TGTGCCAGCAGCTTAGGGGCGGGAGTTGGTGCCGGGGAGCTGTTTTTT
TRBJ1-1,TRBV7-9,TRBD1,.,CASTSGGGADEAFF,TGTGCCAGCACCTCCGGAGGGGGCGCGGATGAAGCTTTCTTT
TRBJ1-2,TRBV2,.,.,CASKTGQAGYTF,TGTGCCAGCAAAACAGGGCAGGCTGGCTACACCTTC
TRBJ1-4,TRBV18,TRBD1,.,CASSPAKDRAGNEKLFF,TGTGCCAGCTCACCAGCCAAGGACAGGGCGGGTAATGAAAAACTGTTTTTT
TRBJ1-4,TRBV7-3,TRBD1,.,CASSLNRTGSTNEKLFF,TGTGCCAGCAGCTTAAATAGGACAGGGTCGACTAATGAAAAACTGTTTTTT
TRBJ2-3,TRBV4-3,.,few,CASSQGEGVTDTQYF,TGCGCCAGCAGCCAAGGAGAGGGGGTCACAGATACGCAGTATTTT
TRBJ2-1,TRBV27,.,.,CASSSNVGGIGNEQFF,TGTGCCAGCAGTTCTAACGTTGGGGGCATCGGCAATGAGCAGTTCTTC
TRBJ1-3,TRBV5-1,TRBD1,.,CASSPGTGGGNTIYF,TGCGCCAGCAGCCCCGGGACAGGGGGCGGAAACACCATATATTTT
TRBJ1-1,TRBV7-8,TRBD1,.,CASSPGQGAFF,TGTGCCAGCAGCCCTGGACAGGGAGCTTTCTTT
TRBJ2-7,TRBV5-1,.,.,CASSWKNGEQYF,TGCGCCAGCAGCTGGAAGAACGGGGAGCAGTACTTC
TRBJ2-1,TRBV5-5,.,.,CASSIYRLGGAYNEQFF,TGTGCCAGCAGCATATATCGGTTAGGGGGGGCATACAATGAGCAGTTCTTC
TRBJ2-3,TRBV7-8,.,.,CASSLAPGDQDTQYF,TGTGCCAGCAGCTTAGCGCCGGGGGATCAAGATACGCAGTATTTT
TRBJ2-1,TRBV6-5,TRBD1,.,CASSPGTGYSNEQFF,TGTGCCAGCAGTCCTGGGACAGGGTACAGCAATGAGCAGTTCTTC
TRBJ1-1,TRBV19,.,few,CASSIRGVNTEAFF,TGTGCCAGTAGTATCCGGGGGGTGAACACTGAAGCTTTCTTT
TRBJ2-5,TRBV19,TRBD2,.,CASSLTGTSRETQYF,TGTGCCAGTAGTTTGACCGGGACTAGCAGAGAGACCCAGTACTTC
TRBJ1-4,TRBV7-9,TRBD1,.,CASSSSFGTGGFRNEKLFF,TGTGCCAGCAGCTCAAGCTTTGGGACAGGGGGCTTCCGGAATGAAAAACTGTTTTTT
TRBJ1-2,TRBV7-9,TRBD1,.,CASSYRQGGYTF,TGTGCCAGCAGCTACAGACAGGGGGGCTACACCTTC
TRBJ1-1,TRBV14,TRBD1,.,CASSHRDRDMNTEAFF,TGTGCCAGCAGCCATAGGGACAGAGATATGAACACTGAAGCTTTCTTT
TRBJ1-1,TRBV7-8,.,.,CASSLLIGGGNTEAFF,TGTGCCAGCAGCTTATTGATAGGGGGGGGGAACACTGAAGCTTTCTTT
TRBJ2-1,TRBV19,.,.,CASSTGSRRGEQFF,TGTGCCAGTAGTACCGGGAGTCGGCGGGGTGAGCAGTTCTTC
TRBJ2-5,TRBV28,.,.,CASSLGGNQETQYF,TGTGCCAGCAGTTTAGGAGGGAACCAAGAGACCCAGTACTTC
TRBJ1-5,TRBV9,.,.,CASSGEGDQPQHF,TGTGCCAGCAGCGGTGAGGGGGACCAGCCCCAGCATTTT
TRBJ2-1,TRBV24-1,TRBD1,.,CATSSDRESRPNEQFF,TGTGCCACCAGTTCCGACAGGGAGAGTAGGCCCAATGAGCAGTTCTTC